This TCR beta chain appears in the sequencing data of a study of control samples from healthy donors and cancer patients. The V gene's germline CDR1 is MDHEN and CDR2 SYDVKM. The germline V and J ends were trimmed by 2 bases and 2 bases, with 7 bases remaining between them. The CDR3 contains 14 residues. Using immunoSEQ multiplex PCR, the repertoire was profiled, and TCRdb retains in-frame clones only, with some absent. The sample holds fewer than 500,000 clones, roughly 90% seen once. Input material: PBMCs. This sequence joins TRBV28 and TRBJ1-5; D is ambiguous. This clonotype was sampled from a man in his forties with head and neck cancer. CDR3 in amino acids: CASSLRVGNQPQHF. In nucleotides, the CDR3 is TGTGCCAGCAGTTTACGGGTGGGCAATCAGCCCCAGCATTTT.